These T cell receptor beta chains were read from a single sample in a study of T cell responses to AZD1222 COVID-19 vaccine. Sequenced by immunoSEQ multiplex PCR; TCRdb stores in-frame clones only, minus some. There are about 150,000 clones in the sample; 88% occur only once, and less than 3.5% lies in the top ten. The sample in question was peripheral blood, obtained on day 0 of AZD1222 vaccination. These receptors were obtained from an adult in good health. The conserved cysteine and the conserved F or W are not part of the CDR3 here. Expanded clones get a size class; other rows say once, few or many, or leave the size out.

V gene	J gene	clone size	CDR3 protein
TRBV5-1	TRBJ2-2	NA	ASSNPDTRELF
TRBV6-1	TRBJ2-3	once	ASSDSTVPPDTQY
TRBV2	TRBJ2-3	NA	ASSARGGGAYTQY
TRBV3-1/TRBV3-2	TRBJ1-2	NA	ASSQGGGQGNYGYT
TRBV11-2	TRBJ1-2	NA	ASSPSGYGYT
TRBV6-1	TRBJ1-3	NA	ASSEVGVGNTIY
TRBV10-3	TRBJ1-1	once	AISGGQGAITEAF
TRBV28	TRBJ2-5	NA	ASSFGRIVGETQY
TRBV19	TRBJ2-2	NA	ASSISAAGGPGELF
TRBV7-9	TRBJ2-1	NA	ASSPGIPGNEQF
TRBV6-5	TRBJ1-2	NA	ASSPNRVGYGYT
TRBV7-3	TRBJ1-6	NA	ASSLQNSPLH
TRBV18	TRBJ1-2	NA	ASSPPGGGYT
TRBV6-2/TRBV6-3	TRBJ1-2	NA	ASSRDGYGYT
TRBV11-3	TRBJ2-5	NA	ASSPGASGAQETQY
TRBV6-5	TRBJ2-1	NA	ASSYSGFEQF
TRBV5-1	TRBJ1-6	NA	ASSGVTGNSPLH
TRBV4-3	TRBJ2-7	NA	ASSQYSGGGEQY
TRBV6-5	TRBJ2-7	NA	ASSYQPFSREQY
TRBV19	TRBJ1-1	NA	ASSFTGNTEAF
TRBV7-6	TRBJ1-3	NA	ASSLTEGNGNTIY
TRBV7-2	TRBJ2-5	once	ASSRWGSASYQETQY
TRBV7-9	TRBJ2-5	NA	ASSLGMTSGPRETQY
TRBV19	TRBJ1-1	NA	ASSPVPGMNTEAF
TRBV6-2/TRBV6-3	TRBJ2-5	NA	ASSLPWTSSPKY
TRBV7-2	TRBJ1-2	NA	ASSLDRGRLSGYT
TRBV5-5	TRBJ2-1	few	ASSPALSSYNEQF
TRBV19	TRBJ1-1	NA	ASSKTGDTEAF
TRBV28	TRBJ2-4	NA	ASRTSASENIQY
TRBV10-1	TRBJ1-6	NA	ASSLYDRGKDSPLH
TRBV18	TRBJ2-7	NA	ASSPINGVSYEQY
TRBV5-6	TRBJ2-2	NA	ASSFGTSGELF
TRBV4-1	TRBJ1-2	NA	ASSQGAAFGDYGYT
TRBV19	TRBJ1-5	once	ASSPRPTSVEVLSNQPQH
TRBV9	TRBJ2-7	NA	ASTPDGNNYYEQY
TRBV4-1	TRBJ2-7	NA	ASSQYFGTGNEQY
TRBV23-1	TRBJ2-6	few	ASSQILPVGDGREIVSGANVLT
TRBV12-3/TRBV12-4	TRBJ1-2	NA	ASSLRTGGGYT
TRBV9	TRBJ1-2	few	ASSPIDRIHVGYT
TRBV21-1	TRBJ1-4	NA	ASVQIRGERDEKLF
TRBV7-3	TRBJ2-1	NA	ASSPPGQGFDEQF
TRBV2	TRBJ1-1	NA	ASRVRDRNTEAF
TRBV18	TRBJ1-4	NA	ASSSRGTGDEKLF
TRBV6-6	TRBJ1-5	NA	ASEQGINQPQH
TRBV12-3/TRBV12-4	TRBJ1-5	NA	ASSYSNQPQH
TRBV5-1	TRBJ2-7	NA	ASSPVTGFGEQY
TRBV7-2	TRBJ2-1	NA	ASSLAGTLAGGPVYEQF